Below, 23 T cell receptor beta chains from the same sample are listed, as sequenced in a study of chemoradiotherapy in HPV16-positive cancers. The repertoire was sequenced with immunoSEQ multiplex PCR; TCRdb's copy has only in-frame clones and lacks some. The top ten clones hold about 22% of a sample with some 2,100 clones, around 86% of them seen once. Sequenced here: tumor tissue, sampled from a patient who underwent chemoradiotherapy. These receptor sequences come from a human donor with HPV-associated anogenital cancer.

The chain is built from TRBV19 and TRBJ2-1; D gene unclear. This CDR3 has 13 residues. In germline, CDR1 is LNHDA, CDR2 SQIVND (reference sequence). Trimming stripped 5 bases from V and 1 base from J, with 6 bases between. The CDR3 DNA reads TGTGCCAGTAGTTCTACGTCCTACAATGAGCAGTTCTTC. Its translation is CASSSTSYNEQFF.

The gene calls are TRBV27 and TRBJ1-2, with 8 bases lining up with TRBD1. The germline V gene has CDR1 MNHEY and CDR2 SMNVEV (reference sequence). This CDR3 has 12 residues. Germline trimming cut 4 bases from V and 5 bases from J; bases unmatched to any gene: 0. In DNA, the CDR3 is TGTGCCAGCAGTTGGACAGGGTATGGCTACACCTTC. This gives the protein CASSWTGYGYTF.

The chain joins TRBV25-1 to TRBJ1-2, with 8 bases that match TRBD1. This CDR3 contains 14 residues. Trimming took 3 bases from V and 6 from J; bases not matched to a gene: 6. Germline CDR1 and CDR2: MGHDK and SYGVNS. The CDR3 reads CASSDLTGVNGYTF. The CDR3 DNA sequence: TGTGCCAGCAGTGACTTGACAGGGGTTAATGGCTACACCTTC.

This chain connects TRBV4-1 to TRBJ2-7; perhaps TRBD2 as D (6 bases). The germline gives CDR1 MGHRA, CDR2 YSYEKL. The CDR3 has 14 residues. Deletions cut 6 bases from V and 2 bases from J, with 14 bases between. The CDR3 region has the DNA TGCGCCAGCAGTACGACCGGAGGGGCCTACGAGCAGTACTTC. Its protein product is CASSTTGGAYEQYF.

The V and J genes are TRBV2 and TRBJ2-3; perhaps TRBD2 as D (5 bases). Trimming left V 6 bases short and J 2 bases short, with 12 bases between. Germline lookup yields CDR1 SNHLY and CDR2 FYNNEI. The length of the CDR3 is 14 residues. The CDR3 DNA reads TGTGCCAGCAGCGGGAAAGCCCTCACAGATACGCAGTATTTT. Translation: CASSGKALTDTQYF.

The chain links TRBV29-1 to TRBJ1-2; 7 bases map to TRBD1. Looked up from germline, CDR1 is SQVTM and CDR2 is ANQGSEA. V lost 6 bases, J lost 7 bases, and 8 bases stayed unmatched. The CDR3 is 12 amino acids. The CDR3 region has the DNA TGCAGCGTCCACAGGGGAGAAGGTGGCTACACCTTC. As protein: CSVHRGEGGYTF.

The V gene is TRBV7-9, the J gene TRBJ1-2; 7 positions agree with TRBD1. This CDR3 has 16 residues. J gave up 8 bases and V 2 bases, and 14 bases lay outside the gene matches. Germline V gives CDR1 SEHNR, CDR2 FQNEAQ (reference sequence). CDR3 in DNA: TGTGCCAGCAGCTTAAATCCGGACAGGCCCGGCCGGGGCTACACCTTC. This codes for CASSLNPDRPGRGYTF. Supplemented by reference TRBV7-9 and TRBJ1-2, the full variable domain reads DTGVSQNPRHKITKRGQNVTFRCDPISEHNRLYWYRQTLGQGPEFLTYFQNEAQLEKSRLLSDRFSAERPKGSFSTLEIQRTEQGDSAMYLCASSLNPDRPGRGYTFGSGTRLTVV.

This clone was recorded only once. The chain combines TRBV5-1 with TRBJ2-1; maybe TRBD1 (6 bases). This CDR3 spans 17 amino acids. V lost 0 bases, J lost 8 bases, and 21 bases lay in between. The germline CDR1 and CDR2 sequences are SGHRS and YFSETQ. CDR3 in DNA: TGCGCCAGCAGCTTGGGCCTCATGACAGGCCGGGATGATGAGCAGTTCTTC. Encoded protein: CASSLGLMTGRDDEQFF.

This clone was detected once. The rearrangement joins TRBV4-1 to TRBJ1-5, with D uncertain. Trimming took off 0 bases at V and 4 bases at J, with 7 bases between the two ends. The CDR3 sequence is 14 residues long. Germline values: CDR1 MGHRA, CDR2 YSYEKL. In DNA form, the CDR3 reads TGCGCCAGCAGCCAAGACTCTTTAAATCAGCCCCAGCATTTT. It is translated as CASSQDSLNQPQHF.

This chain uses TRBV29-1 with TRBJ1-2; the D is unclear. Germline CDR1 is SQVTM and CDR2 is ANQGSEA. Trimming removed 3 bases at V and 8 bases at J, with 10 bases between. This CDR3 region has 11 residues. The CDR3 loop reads CSVDFSSGYTF. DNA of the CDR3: TGCAGCGTTGACTTTAGTAGCGGCTACACCTTC. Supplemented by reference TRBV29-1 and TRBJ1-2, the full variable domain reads SAVISQKPSRDICQRGTSLTIQCQVDSQVTMMFWYRQQPGQSLTLIATANQGSEATYESGFVIDKFPISRPNLTFSTLTVSNMSPEDSSIYLCSVDFSSGYTFGSGTRLTVV.

DNA of the CDR3: TGCAGCGTTTTCCGGGGCAGTAACTATGGCTACACCTTC. It specifies CSVFRGSNYGYTF. J is TRBJ1-2 and V is TRBV29-1; TRBD1 might be the D (5 bases). The CDR3 length is 13 residues. The V gene's germline CDR1 is SQVTM and CDR2 ANQGSEA. The V and J ends lost 5 bases and 1 base respectively, with 11 bases between them.

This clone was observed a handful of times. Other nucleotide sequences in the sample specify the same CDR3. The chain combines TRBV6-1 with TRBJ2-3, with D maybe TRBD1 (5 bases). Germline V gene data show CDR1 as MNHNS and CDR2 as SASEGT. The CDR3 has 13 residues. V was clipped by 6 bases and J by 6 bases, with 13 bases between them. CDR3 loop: CASSRVFGDTQYF. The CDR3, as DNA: TGTGCCAGCAGCAGGGTCTTTGGGGATACGCAGTATTTT.

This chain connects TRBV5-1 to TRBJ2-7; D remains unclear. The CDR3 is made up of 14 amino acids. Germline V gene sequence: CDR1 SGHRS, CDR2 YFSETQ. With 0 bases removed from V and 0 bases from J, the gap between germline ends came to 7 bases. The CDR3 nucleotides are TGCGCCAGCAGCTTGGAGGCGAACTCCTACGAGCAGTACTTC. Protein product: CASSLEANSYEQYF. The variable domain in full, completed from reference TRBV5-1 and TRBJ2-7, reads KAGVTQTPRYLIKTRGQQVTLSCSPISGHRSVSWYQQTPGQGLQFLFEYFSETQRNKGNFPGRFSGRQFSNSRSEMNVSTLELGDSALYLCASSLEANSYEQYFGPGTRLTVT.

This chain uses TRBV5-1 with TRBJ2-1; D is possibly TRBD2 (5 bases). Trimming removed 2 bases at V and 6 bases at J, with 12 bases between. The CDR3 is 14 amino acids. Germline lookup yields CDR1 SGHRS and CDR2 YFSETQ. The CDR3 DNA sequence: TGCGCCAGCAGCTTCAGCGGCGGCATCAATGAGCAGTTCTTC. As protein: CASSFSGGINEQFF. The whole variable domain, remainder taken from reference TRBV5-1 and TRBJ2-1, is KAGVTQTPRYLIKTRGQQVTLSCSPISGHRSVSWYQQTPGQGLQFLFEYFSETQRNKGNFPGRFSGRQFSNSRSEMNVSTLELGDSALYLCASSFSGGINEQFFGPGTRLTVL.

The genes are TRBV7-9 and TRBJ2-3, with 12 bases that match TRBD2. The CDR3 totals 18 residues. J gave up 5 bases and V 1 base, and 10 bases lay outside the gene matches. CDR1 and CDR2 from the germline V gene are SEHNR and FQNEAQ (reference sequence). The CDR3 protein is CASSLGGLAGGQGDTQYF. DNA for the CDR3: TGTGCCAGCAGCTTAGGTGGGCTAGCGGGGGGGCAAGGAGATACGCAGTATTTT.

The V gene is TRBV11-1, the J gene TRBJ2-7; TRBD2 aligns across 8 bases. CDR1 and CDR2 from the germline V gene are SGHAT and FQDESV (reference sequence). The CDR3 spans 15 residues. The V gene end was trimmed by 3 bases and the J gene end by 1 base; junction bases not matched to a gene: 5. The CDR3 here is CASSFTGGQSYEQYF. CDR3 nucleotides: TGTGCCAGCAGCTTTACGGGGGGGCAATCCTACGAGCAGTACTTC.

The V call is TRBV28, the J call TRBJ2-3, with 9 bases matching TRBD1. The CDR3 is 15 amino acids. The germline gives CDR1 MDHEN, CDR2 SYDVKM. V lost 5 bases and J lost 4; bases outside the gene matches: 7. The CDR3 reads CASSIYRGLSDTQYF. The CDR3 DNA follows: TGTGCCAGCAGTATTTACAGGGGGCTGTCAGATACGCAGTATTTT.

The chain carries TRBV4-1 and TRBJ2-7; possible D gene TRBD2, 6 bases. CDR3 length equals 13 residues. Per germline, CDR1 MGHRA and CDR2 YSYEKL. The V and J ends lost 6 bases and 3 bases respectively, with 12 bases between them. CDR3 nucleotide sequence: TGCGCCAGCAGGAGCGGGCCGGACTACGAGCAGTACTTC. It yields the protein CASRSGPDYEQYF.

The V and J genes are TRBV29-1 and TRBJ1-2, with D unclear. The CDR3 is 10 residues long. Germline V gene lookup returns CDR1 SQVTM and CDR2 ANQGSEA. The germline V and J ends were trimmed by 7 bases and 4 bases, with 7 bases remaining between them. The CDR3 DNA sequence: TGCAGCGAAGCCCTCTATGGCTACACCTTC. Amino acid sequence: CSEALYGYTF.

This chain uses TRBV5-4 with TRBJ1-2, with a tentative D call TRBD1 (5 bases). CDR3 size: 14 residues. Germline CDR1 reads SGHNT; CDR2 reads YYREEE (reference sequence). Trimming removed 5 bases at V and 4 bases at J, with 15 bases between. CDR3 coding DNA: TGTGCCAGCAGTTTCTCAGGGTCGCGCTATGGCTACACCTTC. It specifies CASSFSGSRYGYTF.

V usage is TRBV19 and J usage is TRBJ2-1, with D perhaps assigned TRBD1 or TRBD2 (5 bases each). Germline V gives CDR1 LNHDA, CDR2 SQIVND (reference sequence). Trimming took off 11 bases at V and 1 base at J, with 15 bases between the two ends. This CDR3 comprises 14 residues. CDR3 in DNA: TGTGCCTGCGACCGGGGCTGGTCCTACAATGAGCAGTTCTTC. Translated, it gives CACDRGWSYNEQFF.

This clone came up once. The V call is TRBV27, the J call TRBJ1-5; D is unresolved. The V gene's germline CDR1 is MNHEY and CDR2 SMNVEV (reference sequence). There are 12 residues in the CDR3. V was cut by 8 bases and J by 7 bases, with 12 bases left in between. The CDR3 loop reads CASGRGGQPQHF. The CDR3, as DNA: TGTGCCAGCGGTCGAGGAGGACAGCCCCAGCATTTT.

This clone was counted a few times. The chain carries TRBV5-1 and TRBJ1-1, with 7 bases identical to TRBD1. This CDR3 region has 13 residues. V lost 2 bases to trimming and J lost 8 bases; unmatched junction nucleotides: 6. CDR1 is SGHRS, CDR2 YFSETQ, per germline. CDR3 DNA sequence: TGCGCCAGCAGCTTCGGGACAGCCCTCGAAGCTTTCTTT. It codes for CASSFGTALEAFF.